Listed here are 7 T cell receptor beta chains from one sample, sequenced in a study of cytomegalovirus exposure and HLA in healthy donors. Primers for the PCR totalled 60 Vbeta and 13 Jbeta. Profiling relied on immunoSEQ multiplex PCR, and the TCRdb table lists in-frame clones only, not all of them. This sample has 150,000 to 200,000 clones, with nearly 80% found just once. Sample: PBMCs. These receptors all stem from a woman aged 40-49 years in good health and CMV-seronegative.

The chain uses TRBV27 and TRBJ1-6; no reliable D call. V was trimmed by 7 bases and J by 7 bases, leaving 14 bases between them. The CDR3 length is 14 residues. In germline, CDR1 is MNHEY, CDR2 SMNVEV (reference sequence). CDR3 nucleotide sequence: TGTGCCAGCACCCCACTGCGGTCCAATTCACCCCTCCACTTT. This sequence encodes CASTPLRSNSPLHF.

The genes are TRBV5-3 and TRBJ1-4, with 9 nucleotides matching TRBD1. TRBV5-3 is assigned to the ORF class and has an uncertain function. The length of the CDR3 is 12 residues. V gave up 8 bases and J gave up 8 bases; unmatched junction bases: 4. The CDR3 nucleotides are TGTGCCAGTGTCGACAGGGGGGAAAAACTGTTTTTT. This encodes CASVDRGEKLFF.

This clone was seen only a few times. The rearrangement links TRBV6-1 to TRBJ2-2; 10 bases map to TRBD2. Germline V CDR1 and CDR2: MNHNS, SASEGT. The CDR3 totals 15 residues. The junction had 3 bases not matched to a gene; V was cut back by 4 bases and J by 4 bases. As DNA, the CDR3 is TGTGCCAGCAGTGTCAGCGGGGGGGCCACCGGGGAGCTGTTTTTT. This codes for CASSVSGGATGELFF.

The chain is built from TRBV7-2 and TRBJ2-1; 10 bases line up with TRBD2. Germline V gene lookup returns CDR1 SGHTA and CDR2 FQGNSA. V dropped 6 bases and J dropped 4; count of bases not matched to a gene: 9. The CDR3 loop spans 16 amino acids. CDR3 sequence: CASSQTGTSAYNEQFF. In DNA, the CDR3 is TGTGCCAGCAGTCAGACCGGGACTAGCGCTTACAATGAGCAGTTCTTC.

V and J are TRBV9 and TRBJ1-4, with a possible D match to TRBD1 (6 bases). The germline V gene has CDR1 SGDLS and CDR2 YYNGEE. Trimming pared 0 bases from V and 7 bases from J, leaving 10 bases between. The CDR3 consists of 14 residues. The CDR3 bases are TGTGCCAGCAGCGTAGGAGGGGGTAGTGAAAAACTGTTTTTT. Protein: CASSVGGGSEKLFF.

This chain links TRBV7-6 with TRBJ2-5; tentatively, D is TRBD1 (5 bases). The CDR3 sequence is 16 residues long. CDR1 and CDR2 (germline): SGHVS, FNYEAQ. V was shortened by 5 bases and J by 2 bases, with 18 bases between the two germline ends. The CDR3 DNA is TGTGCCAGCAGCATGACAGTGGGATGGGTTCAAGAGACCCAGTACTTC. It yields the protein CASSMTVGWVQETQYF.

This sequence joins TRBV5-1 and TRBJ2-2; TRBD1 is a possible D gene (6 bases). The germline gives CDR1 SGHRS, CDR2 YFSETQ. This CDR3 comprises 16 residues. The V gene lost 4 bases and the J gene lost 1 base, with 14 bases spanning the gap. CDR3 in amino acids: CASSQNRAGNTGELFF. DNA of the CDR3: TGCGCCAGCAGCCAGAACAGGGCGGGGAACACCGGGGAGCTGTTTTTT.